This T cell receptor (beta chain) was recovered during a study of CD8+ T cells in alopecia areata. Treatment of the sample: oral pan-JAK inhibitor, 5-10 mg twice daily. Investigators isolated RNA and reverse transcribed it into cDNA to act as the sequencing template. Assay used: immunoSEQ multiplex PCR; TCRdb lists only in-frame clones, some missing. The sample has roughly 110,000 clones; 50% to 75% are singletons. The source of this sequence is a human donor with alopecia areata. The sample was CD8+ T cells sorted from blood, taken at week 24, from a patient treated with tofacitinib.

DNA for the CDR3: TGTGCCACCCGGGACAGTACCGTAGATACGCAGTATTTT. This translates into CATRDSTVDTQYF. V usage is TRBV15 and J usage is TRBJ2-3, with 7 bases that match TRBD1. This CDR3 region has 13 residues. V shed 8 bases, J shed 5 bases, and the junction held 7 bases outside the gene matches. CDR1 and CDR2 (germline): LNHNV, YYDKDF (reference sequence).